This T cell receptor beta chain is from a study of blood T cell repertoires in COVID-19. There are 13 residues in the CDR3. With V trimmed by 5 bases and J by 5 bases, 6 bases remained unmatched. CDR1 MNHEY and CDR2 SMNVEV come from the germline V gene (reference sequence). TCRdb's copy holds only in-frame clones and misses some; the assay was immunoSEQ multiplex PCR. The sample carries 140,000 to 150,000 clones, about four fifths recorded once. This TCR derives from a woman aged 45-59 years who had been exposed to COVID-19. The gene calls are TRBV27 and TRBJ2-7, with 7 bases lining up with TRBD1. Sequences were obtained from PBMCs or T cells enriched from blood (not recorded which). The DNA for the CDR3 is TGTGCCAGCAGTACCCGACAGGGTGACGAGCAGTACTTC. Encoded protein: CASSTRQGDEQYF.